The subject of this entry is one T cell receptor (beta chain). The record originates from a study of neoadjuvant anti-PD-1 for oral cavity cancer. Profiling relied on immunoSEQ multiplex PCR, and the TCRdb table lists in-frame clones only, not all of them. The sample includes roughly 4,900 clones, 58% seen only once; the top ten take more than 5.5%. CDR3 length: 14 amino acids. J lost 5 bases, V lost 8 bases, and 12 bases had no gene match. Germline V lookup: CDR1 MNHEY, CDR2 SMNVEV (reference sequence). Sequencing used tumor tissue, obtained before nivolumab (anti-PD-1) treatment. The source of this sequence is a person between 40 and 85 years old with oral cavity squamous cell carcinoma. This chain uses TRBV27 with TRBJ2-7; 7 nucleotides align to TRBD1. The CDR3 sequence is CASGLDRLRNEQYF. In DNA, the CDR3 is TGTGCCAGCGGATTGGACAGGCTGAGGAACGAGCAGTACTTC.